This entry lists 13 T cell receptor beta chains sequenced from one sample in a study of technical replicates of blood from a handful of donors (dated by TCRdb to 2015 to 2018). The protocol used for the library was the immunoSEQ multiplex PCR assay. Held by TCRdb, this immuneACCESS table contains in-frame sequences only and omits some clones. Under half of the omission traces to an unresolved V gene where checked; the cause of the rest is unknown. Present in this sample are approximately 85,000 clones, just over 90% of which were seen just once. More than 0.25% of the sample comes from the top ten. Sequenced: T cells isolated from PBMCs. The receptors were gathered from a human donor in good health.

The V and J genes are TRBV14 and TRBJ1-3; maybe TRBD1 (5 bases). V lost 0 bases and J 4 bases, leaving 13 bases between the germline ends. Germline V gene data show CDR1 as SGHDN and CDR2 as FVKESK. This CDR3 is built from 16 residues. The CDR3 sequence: CASSQEWRGRGNTIYF. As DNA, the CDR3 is TGTGCCAGCAGCCAAGAATGGCGGGGACGGGGAAACACCATATATTTT.

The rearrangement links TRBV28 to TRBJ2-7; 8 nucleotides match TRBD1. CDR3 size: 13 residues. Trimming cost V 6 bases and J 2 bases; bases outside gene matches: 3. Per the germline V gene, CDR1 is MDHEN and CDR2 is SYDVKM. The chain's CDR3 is CASREQGAYEQYF. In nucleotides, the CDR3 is TGTGCCAGCAGGGAACAGGGGGCCTACGAGCAGTACTTC.

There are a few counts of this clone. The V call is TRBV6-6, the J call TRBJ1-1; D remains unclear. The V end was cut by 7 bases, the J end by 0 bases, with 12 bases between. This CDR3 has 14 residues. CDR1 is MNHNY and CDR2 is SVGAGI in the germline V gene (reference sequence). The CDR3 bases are TGTGCCAGCAACCTGGCATCCATGAACACTGAAGCTTTCTTT. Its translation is CASNLASMNTEAFF.

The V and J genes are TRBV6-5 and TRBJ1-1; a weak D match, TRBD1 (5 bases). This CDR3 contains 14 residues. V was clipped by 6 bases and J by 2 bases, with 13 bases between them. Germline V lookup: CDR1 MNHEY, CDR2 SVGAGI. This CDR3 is CASRASGGNTEAFF. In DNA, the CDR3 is TGTGCCAGCAGAGCGTCCGGGGGAAACACTGAAGCTTTCTTT.

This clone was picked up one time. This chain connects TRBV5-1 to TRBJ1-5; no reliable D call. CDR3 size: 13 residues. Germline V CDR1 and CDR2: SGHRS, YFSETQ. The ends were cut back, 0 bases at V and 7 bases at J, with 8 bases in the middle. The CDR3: CASSLGSGQPQHF. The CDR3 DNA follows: TGCGCCAGCAGCTTGGGATCGGGGCAGCCCCAGCATTTT.

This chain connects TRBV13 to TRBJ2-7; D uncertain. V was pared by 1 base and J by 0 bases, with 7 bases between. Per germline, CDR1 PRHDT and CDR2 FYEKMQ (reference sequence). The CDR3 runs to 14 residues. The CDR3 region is CASSLERFSYEQYF. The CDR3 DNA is TGTGCCAGCAGCTTAGAACGGTTCTCCTACGAGCAGTACTTC.

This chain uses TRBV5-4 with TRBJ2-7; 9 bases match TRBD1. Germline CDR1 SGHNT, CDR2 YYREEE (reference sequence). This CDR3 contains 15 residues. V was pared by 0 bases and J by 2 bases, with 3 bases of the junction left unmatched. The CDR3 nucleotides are TGTGCCAGCAGCTTGGGACAGGGGGGGACCTACGAGCAGTACTTC. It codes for CASSLGQGGTYEQYF. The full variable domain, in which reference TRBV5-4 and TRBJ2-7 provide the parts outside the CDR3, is ETGVTQSPTHLIKTRGQQVTLRCSSQSGHNTVSWYQQALGQGPQFIFQYYREEENGRGNFPPRFSGLQFPNYSSELNVNALELDDSALYLCASSLGQGGTYEQYFGPGTRLTVT.

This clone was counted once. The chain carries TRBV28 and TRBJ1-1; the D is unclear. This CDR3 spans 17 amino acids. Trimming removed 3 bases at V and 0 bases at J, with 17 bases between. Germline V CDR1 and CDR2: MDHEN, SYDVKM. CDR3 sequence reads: CASSFPSLAGMNTEAFF. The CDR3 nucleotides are TGTGCCAGCAGTTTCCCTTCACTGGCCGGGATGAACACTGAAGCTTTCTTT. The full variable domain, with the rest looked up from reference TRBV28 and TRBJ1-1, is DVKVTQSSRYLVKRTGEKVFLECVQDMDHENMFWYRQDPGLGLRLIYFSYDVKMKEKGDIPEGYSVSREKKERFSLILESASTNQTSMYLCASSFPSLAGMNTEAFFGQGTRLTVV.

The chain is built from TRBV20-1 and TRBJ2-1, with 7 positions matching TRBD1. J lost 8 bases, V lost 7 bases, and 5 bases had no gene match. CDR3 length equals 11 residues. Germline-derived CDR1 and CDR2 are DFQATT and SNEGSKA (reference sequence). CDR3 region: CSVTGWDEQFF. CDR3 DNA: TGCAGTGTGACAGGGTGGGATGAGCAGTTCTTC.

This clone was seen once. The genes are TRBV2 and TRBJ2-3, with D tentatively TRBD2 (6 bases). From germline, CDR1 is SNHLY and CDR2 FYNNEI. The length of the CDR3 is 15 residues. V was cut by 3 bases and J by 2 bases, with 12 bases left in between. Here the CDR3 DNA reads TGTGCCAGCAGTGAGTCTAGCGTACACACAGATACGCAGTATTTT. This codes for CASSESSVHTDTQYF.

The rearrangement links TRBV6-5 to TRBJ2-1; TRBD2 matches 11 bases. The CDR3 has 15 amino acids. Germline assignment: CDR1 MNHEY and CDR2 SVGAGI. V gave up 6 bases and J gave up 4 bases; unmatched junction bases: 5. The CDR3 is CASSAIAGGYNEQFF. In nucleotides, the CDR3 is TGTGCCAGCAGCGCGATAGCGGGGGGGTACAATGAGCAGTTCTTC.

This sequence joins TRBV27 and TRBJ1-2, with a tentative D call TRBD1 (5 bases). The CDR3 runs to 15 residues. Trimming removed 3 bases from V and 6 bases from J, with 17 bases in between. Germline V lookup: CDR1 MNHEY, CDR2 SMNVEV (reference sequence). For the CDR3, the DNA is TGTGCCAGCAGTTTTTCTCGGCAGGGTTACGATGGCTACACCTTC. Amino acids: CASSFSRQGYDGYTF.

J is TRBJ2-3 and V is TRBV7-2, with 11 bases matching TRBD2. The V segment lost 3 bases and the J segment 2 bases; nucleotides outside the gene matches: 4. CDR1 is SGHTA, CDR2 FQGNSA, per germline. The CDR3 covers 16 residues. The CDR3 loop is CASSFSGGASTDTQYF. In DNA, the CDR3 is TGTGCCAGCAGCTTTAGCGGGGGGGCTTCCACAGATACGCAGTATTTT.